This T cell receptor beta chain was sequenced for a study of T cell repertoires in cytomegalovirus infection. About the study: Indications came from public TCR beta signatures; they pointed to CMV infection and to a matching HLA type.

MiXCR, applied by TCRdb to the reads, yields one record per CDR3 protein. The sample shows around 570,000 distinct CDR3 sequences, roughly 42% of them seen only once. Germline CDR1 MNHNS, CDR2 SASEGT. V shed 7 bases, J shed 10 bases, and the junction held 7 bases outside the gene matches. The CDR3 spans 13 residues. This clonotype was counted only a few times. The antigen remains unidentified. Sequenced here: cultured PBMCs, sampled from culture after CMV antigen stimulation. The chain employs TRBV6-1 and TRBJ1-6, with 7 bases lining up with TRBD1. The sequence was obtained from a human donor in good health (CMV status not recorded). Some clones in this sample may be carry-over from other donors' samples. The CDR3 here is CASNQGQLSPLHF. CDR3 coding DNA: TGTGCCAGCAATCAGGGACAGCTATCACCCCTCCACTTT.